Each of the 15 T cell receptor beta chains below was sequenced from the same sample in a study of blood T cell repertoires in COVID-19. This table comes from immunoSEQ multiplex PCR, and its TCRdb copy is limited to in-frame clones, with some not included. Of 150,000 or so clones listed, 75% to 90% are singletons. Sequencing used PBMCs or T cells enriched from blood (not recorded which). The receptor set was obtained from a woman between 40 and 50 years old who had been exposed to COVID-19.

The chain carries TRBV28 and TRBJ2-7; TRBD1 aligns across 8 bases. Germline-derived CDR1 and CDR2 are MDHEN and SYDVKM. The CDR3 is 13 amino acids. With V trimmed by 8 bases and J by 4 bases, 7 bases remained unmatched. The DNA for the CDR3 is TGTGCCAGCCTTGGGGGACAGGATTACGAGCAGTACTTC. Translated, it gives CASLGGQDYEQYF.

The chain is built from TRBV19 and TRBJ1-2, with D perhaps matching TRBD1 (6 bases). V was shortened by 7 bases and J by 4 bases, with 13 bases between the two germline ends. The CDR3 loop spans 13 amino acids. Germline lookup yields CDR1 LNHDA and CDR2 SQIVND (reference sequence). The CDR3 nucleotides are TGTGCCAGTACTAAGGGACAAGGCTATGGCTACACCTTC. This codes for CASTKGQGYGYTF.

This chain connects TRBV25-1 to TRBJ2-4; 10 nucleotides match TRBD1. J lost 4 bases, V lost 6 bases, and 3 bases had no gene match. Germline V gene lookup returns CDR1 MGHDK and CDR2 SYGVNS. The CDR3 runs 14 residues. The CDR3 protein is CASRTGGAKNIQYF. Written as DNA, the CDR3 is TGTGCCAGCAGGACAGGGGGCGCGAAAAACATTCAGTACTTC.

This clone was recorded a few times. The chain's CDR3 is CASSLNRGHEKLFF. The CDR3 DNA follows: TGTGCCAGCAGCTTAAACAGGGGGCATGAAAAACTGTTTTTT. The genes are TRBV7-9 and TRBJ1-4; 9 bases are a match to TRBD1. The CDR3 has 14 residues. V shed 2 bases and J 6 bases; nucleotides not matched to a gene: 1. Per germline, CDR1 SEHNR and CDR2 FQNEAQ (reference sequence).

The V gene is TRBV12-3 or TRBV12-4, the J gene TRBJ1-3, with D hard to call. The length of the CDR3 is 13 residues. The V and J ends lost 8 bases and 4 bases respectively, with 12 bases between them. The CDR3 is CASLLRAGNTIYF. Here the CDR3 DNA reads TGTGCCAGCTTGCTCCGTGCGGGAAACACCATATATTTT.

For the CDR3, the DNA is TGTGCCAGTAGTATAGATCTGGAGTCGGAGGGGGGGCGATGGACAGATACGCAGTATTTT. Translation: CASSIDLESEGGRWTDTQYF. The gene calls are TRBV19 and TRBJ2-3; a weak D match, TRBD2 (7 bases). Trimming took 0 bases from V and 3 from J, leaving 25 bases between them. Looked up from germline, CDR1 is LNHDA and CDR2 is SQIVND (reference sequence). The CDR3 spans 20 residues.

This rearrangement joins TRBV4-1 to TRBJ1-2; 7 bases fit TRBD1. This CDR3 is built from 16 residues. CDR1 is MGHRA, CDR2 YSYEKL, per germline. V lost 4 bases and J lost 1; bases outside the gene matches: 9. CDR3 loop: CASSRLRDSNNYGYTF. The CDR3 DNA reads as TGCGCCAGCAGCCGCCTCCGGGACAGTAATAACTATGGCTACACCTTC.

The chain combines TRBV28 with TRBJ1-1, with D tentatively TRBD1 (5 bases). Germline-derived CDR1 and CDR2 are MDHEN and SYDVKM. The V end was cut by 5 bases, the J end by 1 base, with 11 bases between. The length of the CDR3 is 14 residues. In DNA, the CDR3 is TGTGCCAGCAGTCTCAGGGTAAGGAACACTGAAGCTTTCTTT. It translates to CASSLRVRNTEAFF.

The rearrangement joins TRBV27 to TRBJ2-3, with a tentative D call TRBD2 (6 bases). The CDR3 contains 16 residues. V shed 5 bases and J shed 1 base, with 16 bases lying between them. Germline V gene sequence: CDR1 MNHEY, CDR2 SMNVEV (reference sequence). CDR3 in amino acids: CASSTPGVPGTDTQYF. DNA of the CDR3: TGTGCCAGCAGTACCCCGGGGGTCCCTGGCACAGATACGCAGTATTTT.

Written as DNA, the CDR3 is TGCGCCAGCAGCTTGGCGGGGACAGGGGACCCTTCGAACACCGGGGAGCTGTTTTTT. It yields the protein CASSLAGTGDPSNTGELFF. The rearrangement links TRBV5-1 to TRBJ2-2, with 10 positions matching TRBD1. The germline CDR1 and CDR2 sequences are SGHRS and YFSETQ. CDR3 length: 19 amino acids. V shed 0 bases, J shed 0 bases, and the junction held 8 bases outside the gene matches.

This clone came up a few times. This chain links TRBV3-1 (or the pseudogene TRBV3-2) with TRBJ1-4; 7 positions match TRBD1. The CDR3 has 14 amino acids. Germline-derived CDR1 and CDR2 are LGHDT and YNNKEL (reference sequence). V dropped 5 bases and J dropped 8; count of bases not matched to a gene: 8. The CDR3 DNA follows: TGTGCCAGCAGCAACAAGGGGGCAGGGGAAAAACTGTTTTTT. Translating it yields CASSNKGAGEKLFF.

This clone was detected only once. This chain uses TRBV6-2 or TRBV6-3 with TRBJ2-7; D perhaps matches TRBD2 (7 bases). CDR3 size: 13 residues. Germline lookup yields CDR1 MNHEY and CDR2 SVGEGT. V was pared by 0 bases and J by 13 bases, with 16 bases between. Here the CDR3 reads CASSYSNLADSYF. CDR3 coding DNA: TGTGCCAGCAGTTACTCGAACCTAGCGGACAGCTACTTC.

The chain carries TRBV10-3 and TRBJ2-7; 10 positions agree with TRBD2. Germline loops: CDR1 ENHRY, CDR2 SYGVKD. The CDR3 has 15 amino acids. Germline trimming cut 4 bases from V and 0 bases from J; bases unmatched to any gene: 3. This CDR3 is CAISVTSGASYEQYF. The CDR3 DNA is TGTGCCATCAGTGTAACTAGCGGGGCCTCCTACGAGCAGTACTTC.

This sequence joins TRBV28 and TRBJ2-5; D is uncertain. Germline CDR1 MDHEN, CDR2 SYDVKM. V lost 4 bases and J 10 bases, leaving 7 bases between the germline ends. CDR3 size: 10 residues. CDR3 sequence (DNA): TGTGCCAGCAGTTCGTCAGGCCAGTACTTC. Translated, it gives CASSSSGQYF.

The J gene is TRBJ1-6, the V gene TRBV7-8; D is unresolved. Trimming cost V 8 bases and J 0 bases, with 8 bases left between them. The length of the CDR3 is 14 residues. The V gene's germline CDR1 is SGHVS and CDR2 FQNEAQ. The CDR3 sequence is CASQGSSYNSPLHF. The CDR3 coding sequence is TGTGCCAGCCAAGGGAGCTCCTATAATTCACCCCTCCACTTT.